Listed below are T cell receptor beta chains from one sample, sequenced in a study of identical twins. One entry per CDR3 protein results from TCRdb running MiXCR on the 5' RACE reads. The data show about 660,000 distinct CDR3 sequences, over 8.5% seen once. The sample was also reused in another study, on yellow fever vaccine responses in identical twins.

The sample comprised PBMCs. These TCRs come from a woman between 18 and 29 years old in good health. Both conserved end residues are part of each CDR3. A D gene is named only where the DNA matches it firmly. The size of a clone is reported for some rows only, either as once, few or many, or as a class for expanded clones.

v_call: TRBV4-3; j_call: TRBJ2-2; d_call: NA; clone_size: many; cdr3_aa: CASSQAIGNTGELFF; cdr3_nt: TGCGCCAGCAGCCAAGCGATAGGGAACACCGGGGAGCTGTTTTTT
v_call: TRBV12-3/TRBV12-4; j_call: TRBJ2-3; d_call: TRBD2; clone_size: many; cdr3_aa: CASGEGLPDTQYF; cdr3_nt: TGTGCCAGCGGGGAGGGGCTGCCAGATACGCAGTATTTT
v_call: TRBV5-1; j_call: TRBJ2-5; d_call: TRBD2; clone_size: few; cdr3_aa: CASSTGLLGQETQYF; cdr3_nt: TGCGCCAGCAGCACGGGACTATTGGGGCAAGAGACCCAGTACTTC
v_call: TRBV3-1; j_call: TRBJ1-2; d_call: NA; clone_size: NA; cdr3_aa: CASSPLSFGGYTF; cdr3_nt: TGTGCCAGCAGCCCCCTGAGCTTCGGTGGCTACACCTTC
v_call: TRBV29-1; j_call: TRBJ2-3; d_call: TRBD2; clone_size: NA; cdr3_aa: CSVPLLAGAADTQYF; cdr3_nt: TGCAGCGTTCCCCTACTAGCGGGGGCGGCGGATACGCAGTATTTT
v_call: TRBV4-3; j_call: TRBJ2-1; d_call: TRBD2; clone_size: NA; cdr3_aa: CASSQDRAGAYNEQFF; cdr3_nt: TGCGCCAGCAGCCAAGATCGTGCGGGAGCCTACAATGAGCAGTTCTTC
v_call: TRBV6-5; j_call: TRBJ1-2; d_call: TRBD1; clone_size: many; cdr3_aa: CASSYSKGQIASTGYTF; cdr3_nt: TGTGCCAGCAGTTACTCAAAGGGACAGATTGCCTCTACTGGCTACACCTTC
v_call: TRBV15; j_call: TRBJ2-3; d_call: NA; clone_size: few; cdr3_aa: CATSGTHSGHPSTDTQYF; cdr3_nt: TGTGCCACCAGCGGGACGCACTCCGGGCACCCTAGCACAGATACGCAGTATTTT
v_call: TRBV19; j_call: TRBJ2-7; d_call: NA; clone_size: NA; cdr3_aa: CASSIDGYEQYF; cdr3_nt: TGTGCCAGTAGTATAGATGGCTACGAGCAGTACTTC
v_call: TRBV10-3; j_call: TRBJ2-1; d_call: TRBD2; clone_size: few; cdr3_aa: CAISEPLGAGERNEQFF; cdr3_nt: TGTGCCATCAGTGAACCATTGGGAGCGGGAGAGCGAAATGAGCAGTTCTTC
v_call: TRBV29-1; j_call: TRBJ1-1; d_call: NA; clone_size: NA; cdr3_aa: CSGQGGTEAFF; cdr3_nt: TGCAGCGGGCAGGGCGGCACTGAAGCTTTCTTT
v_call: TRBV20-1; j_call: TRBJ2-1; d_call: NA; clone_size: NA; cdr3_aa: CSARGTDYNEQFF; cdr3_nt: TGCAGTGCTAGGGGGACCGATTACAATGAGCAGTTCTTC
v_call: TRBV5-1; j_call: TRBJ2-3; d_call: TRBD2; clone_size: many; cdr3_aa: CASGLAGVGDTQYF; cdr3_nt: TGCGCCAGCGGACTAGCGGGAGTCGGAGATACGCAGTATTTT
v_call: TRBV9; j_call: TRBJ2-5; d_call: TRBD1; clone_size: few; cdr3_aa: CASSVGDRDVETQYF; cdr3_nt: TGTGCCAGCAGCGTAGGGGACAGGGACGTAGAGACCCAGTACTTC
v_call: TRBV29-1; j_call: TRBJ2-3; d_call: NA; clone_size: NA; cdr3_aa: CSVEYVGWADTQYF; cdr3_nt: TGCAGCGTTGAATACGTGGGTTGGGCAGATACGCAGTATTTT
v_call: TRBV20-1; j_call: TRBJ2-3; d_call: TRBD2; clone_size: many; cdr3_aa: CSASGGGATDTQYF; cdr3_nt: TGCAGTGCTAGTGGCGGGGGAGCCACAGATACGCAGTATTTT
v_call: TRBV11-2; j_call: TRBJ2-7; d_call: NA; clone_size: NA; cdr3_aa: CASSYLPGREQYF; cdr3_nt: TGTGCCAGCAGCTACCTGCCCGGGCGGGAGCAGTACTTC
v_call: TRBV7-9; j_call: TRBJ2-7; d_call: NA; clone_size: few; cdr3_aa: CASSLAQKTGTYEQYF; cdr3_nt: TGTGCCAGCAGCTTAGCCCAAAAGACAGGTACCTACGAGCAGTACTTC
v_call: TRBV5-6; j_call: TRBJ2-7; d_call: NA; clone_size: few; cdr3_aa: CASSLWRYPYEQYF; cdr3_nt: TGTGCCAGCAGCTTGTGGAGGTACCCCTACGAGCAGTACTTC
v_call: TRBV7-9; j_call: TRBJ1-1; d_call: NA; clone_size: NA; cdr3_aa: CASSARDLQNTEAFF; cdr3_nt: TGTGCCAGCAGCGCCCGGGACCTACAGAACACTGAAGCTTTCTTT
v_call: TRBV5-8; j_call: TRBJ2-1; d_call: TRBD1; clone_size: NA; cdr3_aa: CASSFGTGVDNEQFF; cdr3_nt: TGTGCCAGCAGCTTCGGGACAGGGGTCGACAATGAGCAGTTCTTC
v_call: TRBV29-1; j_call: TRBJ2-3; d_call: TRBD2; clone_size: many; cdr3_aa: CSAAQAGVTDTQYF; cdr3_nt: TGCAGCGCGGCGCAAGCGGGAGTCACAGATACGCAGTATTTT
v_call: TRBV29-1; j_call: TRBJ2-6; d_call: TRBD2; clone_size: NA; cdr3_aa: CSVDAGAGANVLTF; cdr3_nt: TGCAGCGTTGATGCGGGGGCTGGGGCCAACGTCCTGACTTTC
v_call: TRBV20-1; j_call: TRBJ2-3; d_call: TRBD1; clone_size: NA; cdr3_aa: CSAIETGTIKQYF; cdr3_nt: TGCAGTGCTATCGAGACAGGGACCATTAAGCAGTATTTT
v_call: TRBV5-1; j_call: TRBJ2-7; d_call: NA; clone_size: few; cdr3_aa: CASSLLDPAVEQYF; cdr3_nt: TGCGCCAGCAGCTTGTTAGACCCCGCCGTCGAGCAGTACTTC
v_call: TRBV7-2; j_call: TRBJ2-2; d_call: NA; clone_size: many; cdr3_aa: CASSSRATNTGELFF; cdr3_nt: TGTGCCAGCAGCTCCCGGGCCACGAACACCGGGGAGCTGTTTTTT
v_call: TRBV5-1; j_call: TRBJ2-3; d_call: NA; clone_size: many; cdr3_aa: CASSLVAAGDTQYF; cdr3_nt: TGCGCCAGCAGCTTGGTGGCCGCCGGAGATACGCAGTATTTT
v_call: TRBV7-9; j_call: TRBJ1-1; d_call: NA; clone_size: NA; cdr3_aa: CASSLAPGRSGTEAFF; cdr3_nt: TGTGCCAGCAGCTTAGCCCCTGGCAGGTCCGGCACTGAAGCTTTCTTT
v_call: TRBV12-3/TRBV12-4; j_call: TRBJ2-1; d_call: TRBD2; clone_size: few; cdr3_aa: CASSSGLAKQFF; cdr3_nt: TGTGCCAGCAGTTCGGGACTAGCGAAGCAGTTCTTC
v_call: TRBV29-1; j_call: TRBJ2-7; d_call: TRBD2; clone_size: many; cdr3_aa: CSVLSGRAGYEQYF; cdr3_nt: TGCAGCGTTCTAAGCGGGAGGGCTGGATACGAGCAGTACTTC
v_call: TRBV28; j_call: TRBJ2-7; d_call: TRBD2; clone_size: many; cdr3_aa: CASSFTSRGGEQYF; cdr3_nt: TGTGCCAGCAGTTTTACTAGCCGGGGGGGCGAGCAGTACTTC
v_call: TRBV10-3; j_call: TRBJ2-1; d_call: NA; clone_size: few; cdr3_aa: CAIGAESSYNEQFF; cdr3_nt: TGTGCCATCGGGGCGGAGTCCTCCTACAATGAGCAGTTCTTC
v_call: TRBV2; j_call: TRBJ2-7; d_call: TRBD1; clone_size: NA; cdr3_aa: CASRRVRGNEQYF; cdr3_nt: TGTGCCAGCAGGCGGGTCAGGGGGAACGAGCAGTACTTC
v_call: TRBV27; j_call: TRBJ1-4; d_call: TRBD1; clone_size: NA; cdr3_aa: CASSDQGAPDEKLFF; cdr3_nt: TGTGCCAGCAGTGACCAGGGGGCCCCCGATGAAAAACTGTTTTTT